These T cell receptor beta chains were read from a single sample in a study of blood T cells in healthy people across ages. TCRdb passed the 5' RACE reads through MiXCR, listing each CDR3 protein once. The sample contains 1.5 million to 2 million distinct CDR3 sequences, about 30% of which appear only once. Sequencing used blood. The receptor set was obtained from a woman in her 30s in good health. CDR3s include the opening cysteine and the closing phenylalanine or tryptophan. A D gene is named only where the DNA matches it firmly. Only part of the rows carry a size: once, few, many, or a class if the clone is expanded.

TRBJ2-5 few TRBD1 TRBV2 CASSTRGYQETQYF TGTGCCAGCAGTACCAGGGGGTACCAAGAGACCCAGTACTTC
TRBJ2-1 many TRBD2 TRBV7-2 CASSPLSGGSNEQFF TGTGCCAGCAGCCCCCTGAGCGGGGGAAGCAATGAGCAGTTCTTC
TRBJ2-7 NA NA TRBV10-3 CAIRESVIGDEQYF TGTGCCATCAGGGAGTCGGTTATCGGGGACGAGCAGTACTTC
TRBJ2-1 many NA TRBV11-1 CASSLLRGSRSEQFF TGTGCCAGCAGCCTACTTAGAGGTTCCAGAAGTGAGCAGTTCTTC
TRBJ2-5 many NA TRBV5-1 CASSWGETQYF TGTGCCAGCAGCTGGGGGGAGACCCAGTACTTC
TRBJ2-3 few NA TRBV9 CASSVDRQTDTQYF TGTGCCAGCAGCGTAGACAGGCAAACAGATACGCAGTATTTT
TRBJ2-1 few TRBD1 TRBV7-2 CASSLQGAVVNEQFF TGTGCCAGCAGCCTACAGGGGGCGGTAGTCAATGAGCAGTTCTTC
TRBJ1-2 NA TRBD1 TRBV20-1 CSARDPTRDRHGYTF TGCAGTGCTAGAGATCCCACCCGGGACAGGCATGGCTACACCTTC
TRBJ2-7 NA TRBD2 TRBV6-5 CASSSTGTTSYGQYF TGTGCCAGCAGTTCGACCGGGACTACCTCCTACGGGCAGTACTTC
TRBJ1-4 NA TRBD1 TRBV2 CASRGDRFKEKLFF TGTGCCAGCAGAGGGGACAGGTTTAAAGAAAAACTGTTTTTT
TRBJ2-7 many NA TRBV25-1 CASSEGFREQYF TGTGCCAGCAGTGAAGGGTTCCGTGAGCAGTACTTC
TRBJ1-4 NA NA TRBV7-2 CASSLISGEKLFF TGTGCCAGCAGCTTAATTTCAGGGGAAAAACTGTTTTTT
TRBJ1-1 NA NA TRBV9 CASSEGHYTEAFF TGTGCCAGTAGCGAGGGACATTACACTGAAGCTTTCTTT
TRBJ2-5 many NA TRBV10-2 CASSEGIQETQYF TGCGCCAGCAGTGAGGGAATCCAAGAGACCCAGTACTTC
TRBJ2-5 NA TRBD1 TRBV6-6 CASSKTGYETQYF TGTGCCAGCAGTAAGACAGGGTACGAGACCCAGTACTTC
TRBJ2-7 NA NA TRBV2 CASRTPGYEQYF TGTGCCAGCAGGACACCGGGCTACGAGCAGTACTTC
TRBJ1-2 NA NA TRBV4-1 CASSQPRGGRNYGYTF TGCGCCAGCAGCCAACCACGGGGCGGACGGAACTATGGCTACACCTTC
TRBJ2-7 few NA TRBV6-4 CASSAVGHRSYNEQYF TGTGCCAGCAGTGCGGTCGGGCACCGCTCCTACAATGAGCAGTACTTC
TRBJ2-7 NA NA TRBV7-9 CASSPPLGSEQYF TGTGCCAGCAGCCCTCCCTTGGGGTCCGAGCAGTACTTC
TRBJ1-5 NA NA TRBV7-2 CASSLDPGKSGQPQHF TGTGCCAGCAGCTTAGATCCGGGGAAGTCGGGACAGCCCCAGCATTTT
TRBJ2-7 many NA TRBV21-1 CASSKARQDPEQYF TGTGCCAGCAGCAAAGCGAGACAGGACCCCGAGCAGTACTTC
TRBJ2-1 many NA TRBV29-1 CSSNRAAGRFGNEQFF TGCAGCTCTAACAGGGCGGCGGGGAGGTTCGGCAATGAGCAGTTCTTC
TRBJ2-1 many TRBD2 TRBV27 CASSFGLAGSEQFF TGTGCCAGCAGTTTTGGTCTAGCGGGAAGTGAGCAGTTCTTC
TRBJ2-7 NA NA TRBV6-5 CASSRLSAAYEQYF TGTGCCAGCAGTCGACTATCGGCGGCCTACGAGCAGTACTTC
TRBJ2-4 NA TRBD1 TRBV19 CASSMNRGNIQYF TGTGCCAGTAGTATGAACAGGGGCAACATTCAGTACTTC
TRBJ2-7 NA NA TRBV6-2/TRBV6-3 CASTPDGTYEQYF TGTGCCAGCACCCCTGACGGGACCTACGAGCAGTACTTC
TRBJ1-2 few NA TRBV20-1 CSARDFSNYGYTF TGCAGTGCTAGAGATTTCTCTAACTATGGCTACACCTTC
TRBJ2-1 NA NA TRBV20-1 CSARSTYNEQFF TGCAGTGCTAGGTCAACCTACAATGAGCAGTTCTTC
TRBJ2-1 few NA TRBV9 CASNTGANEQFF TGTGCCAGCAACACGGGGGCGAATGAGCAGTTCTTC
TRBJ1-4 few TRBD1 TRBV29-1 CSVLGTGPEKLFF TGCAGCGTTCTCGGGACAGGGCCTGAAAAACTGTTTTTT
TRBJ2-1 many TRBD2 TRBV25-1 CASSRGLAGGPYNEQFF TGTGCCAGCAGTCGCGGACTAGCGGGAGGGCCGTACAATGAGCAGTTCTTC
TRBJ2-2 NA TRBD1 TRBV5-1 CASSSTGGIAGELFF TGCGCCAGCAGCTCCACAGGGGGTATCGCCGGGGAGCTGTTTTTT
TRBJ1-6 few TRBD1 TRBV20-1 CSARHRGSSYNSPLHF TGCAGTGCTCGACACAGGGGGAGCTCCTATAATTCACCCCTCCACTTT
TRBJ1-4 many NA TRBV15 CATSRDLVGAGEKLFF TGTGCCACCAGCAGAGACCTAGTGGGGGCGGGAGAAAAACTGTTTTTT
TRBJ2-7 few TRBD2 TRBV11-2 CASSSRTSGGKVEQYF TGTGCCAGCAGCTCGCGGACTAGCGGGGGAAAGGTCGAGCAGTACTTC
TRBJ2-3 many NA TRBV7-9 CASSSGSDTQYF TGTGCCAGCAGTTCAGGGTCAGATACGCAGTATTTT
TRBJ1-2 few NA TRBV6-5 CASSYSGQGGRYGYTF TGTGCCAGCAGTTACTCTGGGCAGGGTGGGCGCTATGGCTACACCTTC
TRBJ2-3 NA TRBD2 TRBV7-2 CASRSGGFGTDTQYF TGTGCCAGCAGATCGGGGGGGTTTGGCACAGATACGCAGTATTTT
TRBJ2-1 many NA TRBV18 CASSPRVAEQFF TGTGCCAGCTCACCCAGGGTTGCTGAGCAGTTCTTC
TRBJ2-7 NA NA TRBV28 CASSTGGPPEQYF TGTGCCAGCAGCACCGGGGGGCCCCCCGAGCAGTACTTC
TRBJ1-1 few NA TRBV29-1 CSERQNTEAFF TGCAGCGAACGGCAGAACACTGAAGCTTTCTTT
TRBJ2-7 few TRBD2 TRBV2 CASSEYEAGGGYEQYF TGTGCCAGCAGTGAATACGAAGCGGGAGGTGGCTACGAGCAGTACTTC
TRBJ2-1 few TRBD2 TRBV29-1 CSVEGVAGGSRSYNEQFF TGCAGCGTGGAGGGGGTCGCGGGAGGCTCCCGCTCCTACAATGAGCAGTTCTTC
TRBJ2-5 few NA TRBV5-1 CASSLPAGEETQYF TGCGCCAGCAGCTTGCCAGCTGGGGAAGAGACCCAGTACTTC
TRBJ2-7 few NA TRBV27 CASSLEFGWQRDCEQYF TGTGCCAGCAGTTTAGAATTTGGGTGGCAGAGGGACTGCGAGCAGTACTTC
TRBJ1-2 few NA TRBV5-6 CAGSAGFRDGYTF TGTGCCGGCAGCGCAGGGTTTCGGGATGGCTACACCTTC
TRBJ2-1 few NA TRBV29-1 CSVEDQGDEHFF TGCAGCGTTGAAGATCAGGGAGATGAGCATTTCTTT
TRBJ2-1 many TRBD1 TRBV5-6 CASSLLTQGASYNEQFF TGTGCCAGCAGCTTGCTCACACAGGGGGCTTCCTACAATGAGCAGTTCTTC
TRBJ1-4 NA TRBD1 TRBV3-1 CASSPQDRNEKLFF TGTGCCAGCAGCCCCCAGGACAGGAATGAAAAACTGTTTTTT
TRBJ1-1 NA TRBD1 TRBV7-6 CASSLDRGQRNTEAFF TGTGCCAGCAGCTTGGACAGGGGGCAGAGGAACACTGAAGCTTTCTTT
TRBJ2-1 NA NA TRBV12-3/TRBV12-4 CASSAVSYNEQFF TGTGCCAGCAGTGCGGTCTCGTACAATGAGCAGTTCTTC
TRBJ2-1 few NA TRBV12-3/TRBV12-4 CASNGARVVDEQFF TGTGCCAGCAACGGAGCCAGGGTTGTGGATGAGCAGTTCTTC
TRBJ2-3 once NA TRBV11-2 CASSWGTSRDTQYF TGTGCCAGCAGCTGGGGAACAAGTCGGGATACGCAGTATTTT
TRBJ2-5 many TRBD2 TRBV29-1 CSVGGSQTQYF TGCAGCGTTGGCGGGAGCCAGACCCAGTACTTC
TRBJ2-6 few NA TRBV14 CASRQGGIPGANVLTF TGTGCCAGCAGACAGGGAGGTATTCCTGGGGCCAACGTCCTGACTTTC
TRBJ1-2 NA NA TRBV5-1 CASSPGGTGYGYTF TGCGCCAGCAGCCCGGGGGGTACAGGGTATGGCTACACCTTC
TRBJ2-5 few NA TRBV7-8 CASSLDSQLAIKETQYF TGTGCCAGCAGCTTAGACAGCCAATTAGCGATCAAAGAGACCCAGTACTTC
TRBJ2-5 few TRBD2 TRBV20-1 CSASGLAGDQTQYF TGCAGTGCGAGTGGACTAGCGGGGGACCAGACCCAGTACTTC
TRBJ1-1 NA TRBD1 TRBV10-3 CAIRGGEGSEAFF TGTGCCATCAGAGGGGGCGAGGGGTCTGAAGCTTTCTTT
TRBJ2-1 many TRBD2 TRBV7-9 CASSLWTSDYNEQFF TGTGCCAGCAGCTTATGGACTAGCGACTACAATGAGCAGTTCTTC